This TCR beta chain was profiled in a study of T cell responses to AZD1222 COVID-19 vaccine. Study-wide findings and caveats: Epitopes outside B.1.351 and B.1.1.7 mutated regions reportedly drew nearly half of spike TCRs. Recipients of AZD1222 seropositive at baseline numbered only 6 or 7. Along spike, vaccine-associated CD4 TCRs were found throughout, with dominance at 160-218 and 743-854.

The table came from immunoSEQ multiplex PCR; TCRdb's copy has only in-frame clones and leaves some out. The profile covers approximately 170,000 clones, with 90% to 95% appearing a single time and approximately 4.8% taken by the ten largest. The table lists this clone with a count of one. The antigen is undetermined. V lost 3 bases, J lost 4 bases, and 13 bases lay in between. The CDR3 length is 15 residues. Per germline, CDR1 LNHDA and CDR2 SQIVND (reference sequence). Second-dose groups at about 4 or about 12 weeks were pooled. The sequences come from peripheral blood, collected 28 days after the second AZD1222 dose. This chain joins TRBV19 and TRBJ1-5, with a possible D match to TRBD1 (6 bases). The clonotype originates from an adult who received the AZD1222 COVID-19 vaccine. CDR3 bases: TGTGCCAGTAGTATTATGGGGGGCGGGAATCAGCCCCAGCATTTT. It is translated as CASSIMGGGNQPQHF.